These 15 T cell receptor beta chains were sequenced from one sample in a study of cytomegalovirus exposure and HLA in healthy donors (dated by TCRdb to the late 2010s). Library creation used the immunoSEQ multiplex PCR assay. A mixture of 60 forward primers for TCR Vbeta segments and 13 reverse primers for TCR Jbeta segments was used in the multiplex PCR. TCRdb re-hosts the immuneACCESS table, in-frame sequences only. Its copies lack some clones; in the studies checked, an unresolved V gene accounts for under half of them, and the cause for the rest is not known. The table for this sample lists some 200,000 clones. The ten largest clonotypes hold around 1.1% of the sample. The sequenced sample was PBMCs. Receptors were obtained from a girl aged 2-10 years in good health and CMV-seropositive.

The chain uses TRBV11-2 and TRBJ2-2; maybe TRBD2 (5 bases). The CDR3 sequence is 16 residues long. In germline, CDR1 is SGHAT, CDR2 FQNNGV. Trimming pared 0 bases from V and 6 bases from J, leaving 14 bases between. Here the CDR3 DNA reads TGTGCCAGCAGCTTAGAACGGGGATTTTCCCCCGGGGAGCTGTTTTTT. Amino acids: CASSLERGFSPGELFF.

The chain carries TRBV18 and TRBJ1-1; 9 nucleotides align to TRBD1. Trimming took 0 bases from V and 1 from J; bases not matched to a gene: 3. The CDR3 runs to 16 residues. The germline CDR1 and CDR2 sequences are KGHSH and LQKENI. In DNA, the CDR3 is TGTGCCAGCTCACCACCGGGGACAGGGCCGAACACTGAAGCTTTCTTT. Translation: CASSPPGTGPNTEAFF.

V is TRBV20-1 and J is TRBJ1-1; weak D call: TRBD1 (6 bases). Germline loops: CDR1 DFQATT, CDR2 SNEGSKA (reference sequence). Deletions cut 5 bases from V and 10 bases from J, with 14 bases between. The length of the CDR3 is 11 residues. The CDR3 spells CSAPDRLGAFF. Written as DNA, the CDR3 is TGCAGTGCTCCAGACAGGTTGGGAGCTTTCTTT.

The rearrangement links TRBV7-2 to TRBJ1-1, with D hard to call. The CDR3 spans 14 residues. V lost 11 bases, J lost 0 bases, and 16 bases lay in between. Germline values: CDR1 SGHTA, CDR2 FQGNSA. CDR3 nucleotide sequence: TGTGCCGGCCGGAGCAGCCGAATGAACACTGAAGCTTTCTTT. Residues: CAGRSSRMNTEAFF.

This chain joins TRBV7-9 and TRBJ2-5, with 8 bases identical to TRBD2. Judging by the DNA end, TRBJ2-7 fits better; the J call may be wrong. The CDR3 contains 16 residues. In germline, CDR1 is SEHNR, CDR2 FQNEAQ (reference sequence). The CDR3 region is CASSLGSGISSYEQYF. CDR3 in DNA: TGTGCCAGCAGCTTAGGTAGCGGGATCAGCTCCTACGAGCAGTACTTC.

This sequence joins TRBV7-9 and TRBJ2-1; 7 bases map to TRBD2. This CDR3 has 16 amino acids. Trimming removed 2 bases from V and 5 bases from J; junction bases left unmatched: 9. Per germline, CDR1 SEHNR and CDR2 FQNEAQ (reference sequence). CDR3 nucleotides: TGTGCCAGCAGCTTATCGGTAGCGGGCAATAACAATGAGCAGTTCTTC. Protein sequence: CASSLSVAGNNNEQFF.

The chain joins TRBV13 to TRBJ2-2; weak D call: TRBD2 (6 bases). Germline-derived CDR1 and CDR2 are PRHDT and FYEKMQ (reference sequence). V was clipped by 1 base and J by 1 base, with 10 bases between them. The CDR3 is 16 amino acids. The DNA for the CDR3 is TGTGCCAGCAGCTTAGTAGGGCGGGGGAACACCGGGGAGCTGTTTTTT. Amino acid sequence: CASSLVGRGNTGELFF.

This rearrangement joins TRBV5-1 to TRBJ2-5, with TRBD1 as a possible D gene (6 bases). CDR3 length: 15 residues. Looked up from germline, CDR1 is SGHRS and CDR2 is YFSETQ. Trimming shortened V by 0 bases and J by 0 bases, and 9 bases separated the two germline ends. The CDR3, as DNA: TGCGCCAGCAGCTTGGGGGGGACAAACCAAGAGACCCAGTACTTC. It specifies CASSLGGTNQETQYF.

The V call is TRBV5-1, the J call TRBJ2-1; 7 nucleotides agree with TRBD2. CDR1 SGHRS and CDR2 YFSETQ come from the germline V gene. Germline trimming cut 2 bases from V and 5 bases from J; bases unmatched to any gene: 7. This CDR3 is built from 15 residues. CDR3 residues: CASSFMPSGNNEQFF. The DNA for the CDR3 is TGCGCCAGCAGCTTTATGCCTAGCGGAAACAATGAGCAGTTCTTC.

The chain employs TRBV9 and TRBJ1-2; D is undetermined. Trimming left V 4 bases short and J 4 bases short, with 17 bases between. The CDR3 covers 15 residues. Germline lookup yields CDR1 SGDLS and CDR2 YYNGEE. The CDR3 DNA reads TGTGCCAGCAGCCCCGGCTCGGAGGGCGTCTATGGCTACACCTTC. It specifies CASSPGSEGVYGYTF.

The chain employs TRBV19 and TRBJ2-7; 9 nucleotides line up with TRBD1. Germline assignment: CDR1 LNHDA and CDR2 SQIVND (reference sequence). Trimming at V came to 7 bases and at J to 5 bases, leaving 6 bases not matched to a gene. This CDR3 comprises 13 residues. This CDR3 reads CASTRQGVDEQYF. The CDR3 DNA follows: TGTGCCAGTACGCGACAGGGGGTCGACGAGCAGTACTTC.

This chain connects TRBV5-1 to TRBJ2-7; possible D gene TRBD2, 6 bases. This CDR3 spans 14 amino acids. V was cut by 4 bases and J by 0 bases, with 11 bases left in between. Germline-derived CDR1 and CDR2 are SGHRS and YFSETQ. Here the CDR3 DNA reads TGCGCCAGCAGCGCGGGGCCTGCCTCCTACGAGCAGTACTTC. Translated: CASSAGPASYEQYF. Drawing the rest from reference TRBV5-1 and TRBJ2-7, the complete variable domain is KAGVTQTPRYLIKTRGQQVTLSCSPISGHRSVSWYQQTPGQGLQFLFEYFSETQRNKGNFPGRFSGRQFSNSRSEMNVSTLELGDSALYLCASSAGPASYEQYFGPGTRLTVT.

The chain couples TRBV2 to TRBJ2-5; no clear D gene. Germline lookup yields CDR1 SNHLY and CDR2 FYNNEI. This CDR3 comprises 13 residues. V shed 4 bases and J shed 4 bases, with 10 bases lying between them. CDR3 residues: CASSVRLRETQYF. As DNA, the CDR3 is TGTGCCAGCAGTGTGCGACTTCGAGAGACCCAGTACTTC.

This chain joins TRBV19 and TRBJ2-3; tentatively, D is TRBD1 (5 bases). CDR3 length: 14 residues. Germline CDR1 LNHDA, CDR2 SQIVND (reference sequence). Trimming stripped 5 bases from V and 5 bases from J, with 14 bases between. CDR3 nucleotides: TGTGCCAGTAGTGGCCAGGGTAAAGGAGATACGCAGTATTTT. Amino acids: CASSGQGKGDTQYF. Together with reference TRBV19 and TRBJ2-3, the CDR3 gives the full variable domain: DGGITQSPKYLFRKEGQNVTLSCEQNLNHDAMYWYRQDPGQGLRLIYYSQIVNDFQKGDIAEGYSVSREKKESFPLTVTSAQKNPTAFYLCASSGQGKGDTQYFGPGTRLTVL.

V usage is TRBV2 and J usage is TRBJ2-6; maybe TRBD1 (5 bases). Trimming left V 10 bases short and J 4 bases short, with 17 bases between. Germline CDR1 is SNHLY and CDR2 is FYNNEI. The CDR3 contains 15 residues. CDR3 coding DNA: TGTGCCACCAGCTTAAGGGGCGCGGGGGCCAACGTCCTGACTTTC. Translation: CATSLRGAGANVLTF.